This is a list of T cell receptor beta chains from one sample in a study of blood T cells in healthy people across ages. A single record per CDR3 protein comes from TCRdb applying MiXCR to the 5' RACE reads. Altogether about 1.1 million distinct CDR3 sequences are present, 30% to 40% being singletons, with the ten largest covering 13%. The specimen sequenced was blood. The receptors were gathered from a young man in good health. Each CDR3 is given with its conserved first and last residue. A D gene is named only where the DNA matches it firmly. Clone size is stated in some rows and not others, as once, few, many or a class when expanded.

CDR3 DNA: TGTGCCAGCAGCCCTACAGGGCGGGAGCCCCAGCATTTT; CDR3 protein: CASSPTGREPQHF; clone size: NA; V gene: TRBV12-3/TRBV12-4; J gene: TRBJ1-5; D gene: NA
CDR3 DNA: TGCAGCGTGGAAGGGGGCAAGGGAGAAAAACTGTTTTTT; CDR3 protein: CSVEGGKGEKLFF; clone size: NA; V gene: TRBV29-1; J gene: TRBJ1-4; D gene: TRBD1
CDR3 DNA: TGCAGTGCGAAAGACAGGGTCCAGGCGGGCTACACCTTC; CDR3 protein: CSAKDRVQAGYTF; clone size: NA; V gene: TRBV20-1; J gene: TRBJ1-2; D gene: TRBD1
CDR3 DNA: TGTGCCAGCAGTTACTCACAGGGGTTTCCCTACGAGCAGTACTTC; CDR3 protein: CASSYSQGFPYEQYF; clone size: NA; V gene: TRBV6-5; J gene: TRBJ2-7; D gene: TRBD1
CDR3 DNA: TGCAGTGCTAGGGGGACAGCCTATGGCTACACCTTC; CDR3 protein: CSARGTAYGYTF; clone size: many; V gene: TRBV20-1; J gene: TRBJ1-2; D gene: TRBD1
CDR3 DNA: TGTGCCACCAGCAGCCAAGGACAGGGGTCTGAAGCTTTCTTT; CDR3 protein: CATSSQGQGSEAFF; clone size: NA; V gene: TRBV15; J gene: TRBJ1-1; D gene: TRBD1
CDR3 DNA: TGTGCCAGCAGTTCATGGGGAGGGGACCCCCAGCATTTT; CDR3 protein: CASSSWGGDPQHF; clone size: few; V gene: TRBV28; J gene: TRBJ1-5; D gene: NA
CDR3 DNA: TGTGCCAGCGGCGGGACAGCGGGCTACACCTTC; CDR3 protein: CASGGTAGYTF; clone size: NA; V gene: TRBV6-1; J gene: TRBJ1-2; D gene: TRBD1
CDR3 DNA: TGTGCCAGCAGTTACGGGCCAGGGTGGTCACCCCTCCACTTT; CDR3 protein: CASSYGPGWSPLHF; clone size: NA; V gene: TRBV6-2/TRBV6-3; J gene: TRBJ1-6; D gene: NA
CDR3 DNA: TGTGCCAGCAGCAAAGGGGGCCACACTGAAGCTTTCTTT; CDR3 protein: CASSKGGHTEAFF; clone size: NA; V gene: TRBV7-2; J gene: TRBJ1-1; D gene: TRBD1
CDR3 DNA: TGTGCCAGCAGCTCGACAGGGGGCATGTACGAGCAGTTCTTC; CDR3 protein: CASSSTGGMYEQFF; clone size: once; V gene: TRBV12-3/TRBV12-4; J gene: TRBJ2-1; D gene: TRBD1